Each of the 17 T cell receptor beta chains below was sequenced from the same sample in a study of T cell responses to AZD1222 COVID-19 vaccine (dated by TCRdb to the early 2020s). The time point label of this sample denotes: baseline before first vaccination. The meaning of the sample's treatment or condition label: meningococcal conjugate vaccine given as trial control. The receptor library was made with the immunoSEQ multiplex PCR assay. TCRdb obtained this table from immuneACCESS and retained in-frame rearrangements with V and J assigned. These tables miss some clones; where compared with another copy, unresolved V genes account for less than half of the shortfall, and the remainder is unexplained. In all, the sample holds about 140,000 clones, and approximately 93% of those were seen once. In total, the top ten clones hold over 0.85% of the sample. The sequencing here drew on peripheral blood, taken on day 0 of MenACWY control vaccination. Receptors were obtained from an adult in good health.

The genes are TRBV10-3 and TRBJ2-5; D is unresolved. The CDR3 loop spans 15 amino acids. Germline V gives CDR1 ENHRY, CDR2 SYGVKD. V was shortened by 8 bases and J by 4 bases, with 20 bases between the two germline ends. The CDR3 region has the DNA TGTGCCATCTCTAAAAATTCCCTCTACGGAGAGACCCAGTACTTC. It is translated as CAISKNSLYGETQYF.

V and J are TRBV24-1 and TRBJ2-1, with D unclear. V was cut by 3 bases and J by 10 bases, with 9 bases left in between. This CDR3 spans 12 amino acids. The germline V gene has CDR1 KGHDR and CDR2 SFDVKD. The CDR3 loop reads CATSDTGPEQFF. The DNA for the CDR3 is TGTGCCACCAGTGATACCGGGCCCGAGCAGTTCTTC.

This clone is labeled medium-sized. The chain employs TRBV10-1 and TRBJ2-3; TRBD1 matches 9 bases. V lost 2 bases, J lost 6 bases, and 9 bases stayed unmatched. This CDR3 is built from 16 residues. Germline CDR1 is WNHNN and CDR2 is SYGVQD (reference sequence). The CDR3 reads CASSEVGDRVRDTQYF. The CDR3 DNA reads TGCGCCAGCAGTGAGGTCGGGGACAGGGTGCGGGATACGCAGTATTTT.

The V and J genes are TRBV6-1 and TRBJ1-2, with D tentatively TRBD1 (6 bases). CDR1 MNHNS and CDR2 SASEGT come from the germline V gene. V was clipped by 3 bases and J by 8 bases, with 19 bases between them. This CDR3 has 15 amino acids. The CDR3 loop reads CASSEENRDWLGYTF. For the CDR3, the DNA is TGTGCCAGCAGTGAGGAGAACAGGGATTGGTTAGGCTACACCTTC.

This chain uses TRBV5-6 with TRBJ1-2; 12 nucleotides line up with TRBD1. J lost 4 bases, V lost 4 bases, and 5 bases had no gene match. Germline V lookup: CDR1 SGHDT, CDR2 YYEEEE. There are 15 residues in the CDR3. CDR3 sequence reads: CASSPGTGGAYGYTF. CDR3 in DNA: TGTGCCAGCAGCCCGGGGACAGGGGGCGCCTATGGCTACACCTTC.

The chain couples TRBV5-1 to TRBJ1-1; possible D gene TRBD1, 5 bases. V was pared by 1 base and J by 4 bases, with 8 bases between. Germline-derived CDR1 and CDR2 are SGHRS and YFSETQ. This CDR3 is 13 amino acids long. The CDR3 reads CASSLQGSTEAFF. The DNA of the CDR3 is TGCGCCAGCAGCTTGCAGGGAAGCACTGAAGCTTTCTTT.

The CDR3 DNA reads as TGTGCCAGCAGTGACGGACCGGGAGGGAGGGCTGAAGCTTTCTTT. Translated: CASSDGPGGRAEAFF. This rearrangement joins TRBV6-4 to TRBJ1-1, with D uncertain. The CDR3 extends over 15 amino acids. V was shortened by 2 bases and J by 6 bases, with 16 bases between the two germline ends. Germline V lookup: CDR1 MRHNA, CDR2 SNTAGT.

The genes are TRBV5-4 and TRBJ2-3, with no clear D. Germline loops: CDR1 SGHNT, CDR2 YYREEE (reference sequence). This CDR3 region has 15 residues. Deletions cut 4 bases from V and 4 bases from J, with 16 bases between. CDR3 DNA sequence: TGTGCCAGCAGCCTAAAGGAGACGAGCGCAGATACGCAGTATTTT. This translates into CASSLKETSADTQYF. The entire variable domain, with the rest obtained from reference TRBV5-4 and TRBJ2-3, is as follows: ETGVTQSPTHLIKTRGQQVTLRCSSQSGHNTVSWYQQALGQGPQFIFQYYREEENGRGNFPPRFSGLQFPNYSSELNVNALELDDSALYLCASSLKETSADTQYFGPGTRLTVL.

The chain couples TRBV6-5 to TRBJ2-7, with D unclear. V was shortened by 7 bases and J by 3 bases, with 22 bases between the two germline ends. CDR3 length: 16 amino acids. Germline V gives CDR1 MNHEY, CDR2 SVGAGI. The CDR3 is CASNYESPVPFYEQYF. DNA of the CDR3: TGTGCCAGCAATTATGAAAGCCCAGTTCCCTTCTACGAGCAGTACTTC.

The chain uses TRBV6-2 or TRBV6-3 and TRBJ1-1; D ambiguous. V shed 2 bases and J shed 4 bases, with 11 bases lying between them. The germline CDR1 and CDR2 sequences are MNHEY and SVGEGT. The CDR3 contains 14 residues. CDR3 sequence: CASSYSLTGTEAFF. The CDR3 DNA is TGTGCCAGCAGTTACAGTCTGACGGGCACTGAAGCTTTCTTT.

This chain joins TRBV6-2 or TRBV6-3 and TRBJ2-7, with D possibly being TRBD1 (5 bases). Germline V gives CDR1 MNHEY, CDR2 SVGEGT. This CDR3 has 14 residues. V was cut by 0 bases and J by 7 bases, with 13 bases left in between. CDR3 sequence (DNA): TGTGCCAGCAGTTACTCGATCACAGGCACAGAGCAGTACTTC. As protein: CASSYSITGTEQYF.

The chain couples TRBV6-5 to TRBJ1-4; no definite D call. The CDR3 has 16 residues. Germline loops: CDR1 MNHEY, CDR2 SVGAGI. Trimming cost V 3 bases and J 4 bases, with 15 bases left between them. The CDR3 bases are TGTGCCAGCAGTTATAGTTTGTGGAGGCGTAATGAAAAACTGTTTTTT. As protein: CASSYSLWRRNEKLFF.

This chain links TRBV27 with TRBJ2-7; 8 bases line up with TRBD1. V gave up 5 bases and J gave up 2 bases; unmatched junction bases: 8. The CDR3 consists of 15 residues. Germline V gene sequence: CDR1 MNHEY, CDR2 SMNVEV (reference sequence). The CDR3, as DNA: TGTGCCAGCAGTCTAGGACAGGGCCCTACCTACGAGCAGTACTTC. It translates to CASSLGQGPTYEQYF.

The chain employs TRBV6-1 and TRBJ2-5, with 12 bases matching TRBD2. This CDR3 has 15 residues. Germline CDR1 MNHNS, CDR2 SASEGT. V trimming: 2 bases; J trimming: 5 bases; junction bases outside the gene matches: 3. The CDR3 coding sequence is TGTGCCAGCAGTGAACTAGCGGGGGGGCCGGAGACCCAGTACTTC. The encoded protein is CASSELAGGPETQYF.

Only a few counts were recorded for this clone. DNA for the CDR3: TGTGCCAGCAGCATGAACACTGAAGCTTTCTTT. Its protein is CASSMNTEAFF. This chain joins TRBV5-4 and TRBJ1-1, with unresolved D. The CDR3 is 11 residues long. Germline V CDR1 and CDR2: SGHNT, YYREEE (reference sequence). Trimming cost V 4 bases and J 0 bases, with 1 base left between them.

CDR3 sequence reads: CATSRVDGELFF. Written as DNA, the CDR3 is TGTGCCACCAGCAGAGTTGACGGGGAGCTGTTTTTT. The genes are TRBV15 and TRBJ2-2; no reliable D call. Germline V gene lookup returns CDR1 LNHNV and CDR2 YYDKDF (reference sequence). V was cut by 1 base and J by 7 bases, with 4 bases left in between. The CDR3 has 12 amino acids.

V usage is TRBV20-1 and J usage is TRBJ2-7; the match to TRBD1 covers 7 bases. This CDR3 contains 15 residues. With 3 bases clipped from V and 5 bases from J, the junction kept 13 bases outside the gene matches. CDR1 and CDR2 from the germline V gene are DFQATT and SNEGSKA (reference sequence). The CDR3, as DNA: TGCAGTGCTAGTGCGACAGGGCTTAATTCGGACGAGCAGTACTTC. Translating it yields CSASATGLNSDEQYF.